A selection of T cell receptor beta chains follows, all from one sample in a study of naive and memory T cell subsets. Via MiXCR, TCRdb re-called the UMI-ligation and nested PCR reads, giving one row per CDR3 protein. The table lists 95,000 to 110,000 distinct CDR3 sequences, 13% to 15% of them singletons. The sample was naive CD8+ T cells from blood. Source of these receptors: a human donor in good health. CDR3s include the opening cysteine and the closing phenylalanine or tryptophan.

TRBJ2-2 TRBV5-4 CASSLARGFDTGELFF
TRBJ2-7 TRBV4-3 CASSQELVTEPNYEQYF
TRBJ2-7 TRBV2 CASNGMAGGEQYF
TRBJ2-7 TRBV4-3 CASSLRGVAVSDEQYF
TRBJ1-2 TRBV20-1 CSARPLEGTPMVYTF
TRBJ2-1 TRBV4-3 CASSLGPAGNDYNEQFF
TRBJ1-2 TRBV2 CASRELLGGGYTF
TRBJ2-7 TRBV28 CASSSGTGFYEQYF
TRBJ2-4 TRBV2 CASSGEVPVAKNIQYF
TRBJ2-3 TRBV12-3/TRBV12-4 CASRSGRVTDTQYF
TRBJ2-1 TRBV4-2 CASSQYTSDSSYNEQFF
TRBJ2-1 TRBV27 CASAPDGYNEQFF
TRBJ2-7 TRBV12-3/TRBV12-4 CASSLIGAYEQYF
TRBJ1-5 TRBV12-3/TRBV12-4 CASSLWAGGRQPQHF
TRBJ1-1 TRBV12-5 CASRGNTEAFF
TRBJ2-2 TRBV6-5 CASSWSGAEAGELFF
TRBJ1-3 TRBV4-3 CASSQDAFVDGGNTIYF
TRBJ1-1 TRBV7-2 CASSLIVGDTEAFF
TRBJ2-5 TRBV9 CASAAGDWGETQYF
TRBJ2-1 TRBV11-3 CASSMRLAGTNEQFF
TRBJ1-5 TRBV3-1 CASSQENQPQHF
TRBJ2-7 TRBV25-1 CATPATSGMYEQYF
TRBJ2-5 TRBV27 CASSLSSVQETQYF
TRBJ1-6 TRBV11-2 CASSLGVGGDDSPLHF
TRBJ2-5 TRBV7-2 CASKPGSQETQYF
TRBJ2-2 TRBV4-3 CASSQDMGVGTGELFF
TRBJ2-7 TRBV27 CASTQVSGDSYEQYF
TRBJ2-4 TRBV7-9 CASSSHLSSLAKNIQYF
TRBJ1-1 TRBV7-3 CASSRQGNTEAFF
TRBJ2-2 TRBV27 CASSSAGRANTGELFF
TRBJ1-1 TRBV7-2 CASSLRGSWVTEAFF
TRBJ2-4 TRBV7-2 CASSDPSLAKNIQYF
TRBJ1-1 TRBV7-9 CATLLSQGPEGNTEAFF
TRBJ2-1 TRBV19 CASSNGGPIYNEQFF
TRBJ2-5 TRBV6-5 CASSAPGQSQETQYF
TRBJ2-7 TRBV15 CATSRETGFSYEQYF
TRBJ2-2 TRBV12-3/TRBV12-4 CASSPGGESWLEELFF